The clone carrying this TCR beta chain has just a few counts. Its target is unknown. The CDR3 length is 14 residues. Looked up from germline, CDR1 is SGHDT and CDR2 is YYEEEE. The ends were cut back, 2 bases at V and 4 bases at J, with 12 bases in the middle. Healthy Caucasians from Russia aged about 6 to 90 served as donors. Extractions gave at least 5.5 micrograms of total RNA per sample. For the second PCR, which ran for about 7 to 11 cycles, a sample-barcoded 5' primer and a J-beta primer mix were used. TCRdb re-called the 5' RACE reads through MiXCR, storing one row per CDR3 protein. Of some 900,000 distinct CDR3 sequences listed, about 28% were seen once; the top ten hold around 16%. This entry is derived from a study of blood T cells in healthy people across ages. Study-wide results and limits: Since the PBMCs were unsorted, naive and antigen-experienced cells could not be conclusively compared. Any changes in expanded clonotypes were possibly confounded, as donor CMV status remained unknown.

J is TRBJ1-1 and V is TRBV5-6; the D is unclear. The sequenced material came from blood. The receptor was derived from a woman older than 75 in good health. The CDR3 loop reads CASSLRTASTEAFF. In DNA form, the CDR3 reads TGTGCCAGCAGCTTACGGACCGCGAGCACTGAAGCTTTCTTT.